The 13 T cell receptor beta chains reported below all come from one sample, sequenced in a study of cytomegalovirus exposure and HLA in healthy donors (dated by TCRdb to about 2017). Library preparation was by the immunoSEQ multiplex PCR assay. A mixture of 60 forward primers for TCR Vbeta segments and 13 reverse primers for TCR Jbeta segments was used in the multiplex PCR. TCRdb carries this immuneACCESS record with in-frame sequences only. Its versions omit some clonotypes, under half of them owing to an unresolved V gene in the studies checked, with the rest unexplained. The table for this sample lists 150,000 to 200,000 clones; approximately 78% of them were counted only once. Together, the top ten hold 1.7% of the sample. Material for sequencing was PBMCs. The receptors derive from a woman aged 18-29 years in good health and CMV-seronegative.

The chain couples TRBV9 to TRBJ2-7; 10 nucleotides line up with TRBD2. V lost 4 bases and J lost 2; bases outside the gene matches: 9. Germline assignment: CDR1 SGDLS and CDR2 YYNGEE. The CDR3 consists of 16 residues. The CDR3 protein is CASSPPGLATAYEQYV. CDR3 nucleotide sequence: TGTGCCAGCAGCCCACCGGGACTAGCGACAGCCTACGAGCAGTACGTC.

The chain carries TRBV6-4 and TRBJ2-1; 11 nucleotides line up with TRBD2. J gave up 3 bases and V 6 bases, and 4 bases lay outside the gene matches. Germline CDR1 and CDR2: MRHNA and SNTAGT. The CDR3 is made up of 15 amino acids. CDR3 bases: TGTGCCAGCAGCGCCACTAGCGGGGGCTACAATGAGCAGTTCTTC. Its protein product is CASSATSGGYNEQFF.

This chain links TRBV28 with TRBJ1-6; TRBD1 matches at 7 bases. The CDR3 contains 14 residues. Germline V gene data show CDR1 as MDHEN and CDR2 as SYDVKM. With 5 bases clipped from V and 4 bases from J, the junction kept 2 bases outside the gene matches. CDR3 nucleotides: TGTGCCAGCAGTACACAGGGGTATAATTCACCCCTCCACTTT. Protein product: CASSTQGYNSPLHF.

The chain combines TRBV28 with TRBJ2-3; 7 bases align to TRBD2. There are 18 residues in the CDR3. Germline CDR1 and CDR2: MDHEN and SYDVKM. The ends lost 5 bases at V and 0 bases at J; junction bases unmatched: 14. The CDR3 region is CASSPPPRIGGSTDTQYF. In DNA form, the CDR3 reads TGTGCCAGCAGTCCACCCCCCCGAATCGGGGGGAGCACAGATACGCAGTATTTT.

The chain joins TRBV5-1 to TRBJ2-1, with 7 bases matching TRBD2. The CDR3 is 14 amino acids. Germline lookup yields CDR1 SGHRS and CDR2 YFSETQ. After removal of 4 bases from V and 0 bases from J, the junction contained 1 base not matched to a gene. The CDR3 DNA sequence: TGCGCCAGCAGCGGCGGGAGCTCCTACAATGAGCAGTTCTTC. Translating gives CASSGGSSYNEQFF.

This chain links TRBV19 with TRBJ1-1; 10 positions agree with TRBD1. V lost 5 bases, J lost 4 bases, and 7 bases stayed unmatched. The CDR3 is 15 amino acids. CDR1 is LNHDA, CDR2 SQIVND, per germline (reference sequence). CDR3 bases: TGTGCCAGTAGTTCTCCGGGACAGGGGCGCACTGAAGCTTTCTTT. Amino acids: CASSSPGQGRTEAFF.

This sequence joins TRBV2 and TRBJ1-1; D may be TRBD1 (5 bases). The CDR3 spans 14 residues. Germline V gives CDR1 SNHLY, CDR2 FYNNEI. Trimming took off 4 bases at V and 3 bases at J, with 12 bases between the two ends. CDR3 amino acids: CASSAIVRDTEAFF. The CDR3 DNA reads TGTGCCAGCAGTGCGATAGTCAGGGACACTGAAGCTTTCTTT. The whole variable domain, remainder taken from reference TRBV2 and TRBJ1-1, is EPEVTQTPSHQVTQMGQEVILRCVPISNHLYFYWYRQILGQKVEFLVSFYNNEISEKSEIFDDQFSVERPDGSNFTLKIRSTKLEDSAMYFCASSAIVRDTEAFFGQGTRLTVV.

The CDR3 bases are TGTGCCAGCAGCTTAGGACAGGGCCTGGGAGAGACCCAGTACTTC. It specifies CASSLGQGLGETQYF. The chain has TRBV7-9 and TRBJ2-5, with 7 bases aligning to TRBD1. V was pared by 1 base and J by 4 bases, with 6 bases of the junction left unmatched. The germline V gene encodes CDR1 SEHNR and CDR2 FQNEAQ (reference sequence). The CDR3 spans 15 residues.

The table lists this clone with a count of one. The CDR3 DNA is TGTGCCAGCTCGCCTCAAGAGACAGGGGGTATCGGCTACACCTTC. This gives the protein CASSPQETGGIGYTF. The rearrangement uses TRBV18 and TRBJ1-2; TRBD1 matches 9 bases. The CDR3 totals 15 residues. V shed 6 bases and J 8 bases; nucleotides not matched to a gene: 13. Germline values: CDR1 KGHSH, CDR2 LQKENI.

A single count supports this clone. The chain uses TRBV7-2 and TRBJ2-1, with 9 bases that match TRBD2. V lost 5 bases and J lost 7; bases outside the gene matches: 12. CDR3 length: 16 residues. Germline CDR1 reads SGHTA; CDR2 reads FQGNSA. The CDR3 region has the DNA TGTGCCAGCAGCCCCTTACTAGCGGGCGGAAGTAATGAGCAGTTCTTC. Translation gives CASSPLLAGGSNEQFF.

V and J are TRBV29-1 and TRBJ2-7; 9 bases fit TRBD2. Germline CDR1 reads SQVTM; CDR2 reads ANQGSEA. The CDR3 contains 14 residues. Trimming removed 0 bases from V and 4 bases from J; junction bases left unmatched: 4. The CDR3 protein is CSVEDKREEYEQYV. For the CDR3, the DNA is TGCAGCGTTGAAGATAAGCGGGAGGAATACGAGCAGTACGTC.

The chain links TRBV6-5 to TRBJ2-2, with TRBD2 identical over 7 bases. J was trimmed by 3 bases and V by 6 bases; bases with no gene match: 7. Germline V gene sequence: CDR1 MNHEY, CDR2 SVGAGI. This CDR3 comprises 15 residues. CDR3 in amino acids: CASSHRDYYTGELFF. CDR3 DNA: TGTGCCAGCAGCCACCGGGACTACTACACCGGGGAGCTGTTTTTT.

CDR3 amino acids: CASSLAQTNQPQHF. In nucleotides, the CDR3 is TGTGCCAGCAGCTTAGCACAGACAAATCAGCCCCAGCATTTT. This rearrangement joins TRBV7-9 to TRBJ1-5, with D unclear. Germline assignment: CDR1 SEHNR and CDR2 FQNEAQ (reference sequence). The V and J ends lost 0 bases and 4 bases respectively, with 7 bases between them. CDR3 length equals 14 residues.